The following is a TCR beta chain sequence with its context. Antigen unknown. The data stem from a study of T cell responses to AZD1222 COVID-19 vaccine. Generated by immunoSEQ multiplex PCR, the TCRdb table keeps only in-frame clones and is missing some. The data show approximately 150,000 clones, 85% to 95% seen once. Broader study findings: Recipients of two AZD1222 doses showed rising Spike-specific TCR breadth and depth. With dominance at 160-218 and 743-854, vaccine-associated CD4 TCRs spanned spike. Females made up more of the donors, who were largely white British, and clonal diversity may have come out too low. Unmutated variant regions are reportedly targeted by nearly half of spike-specific TCRs.

Germline values: CDR1 SNHLY, CDR2 FYNNEI. Trimming removed 5 bases at V and 4 bases at J, with 14 bases between. The CDR3 has 14 residues. The V and J genes are TRBV2 and TRBJ1-2; D uncertain. This clonotype was sampled from an adult who received the AZD1222 COVID-19 vaccine. Sequenced here: peripheral blood, sampled 28 days after the second AZD1222 dose. CDR3 residues: CASSRRGSIYGYTF. CDR3 DNA: TGTGCCAGCAGTCGACGGGGTTCAATCTATGGCTACACCTTC.